This TCR beta chain was recovered during a study of CD8+ T cells in alopecia areata. Study at large: Treated patients took oral tofacitinib at 5 to 10 mg twice daily. The protocol delivered tofacitinib for 6 to 18 months, then withdrew it for 6 months. By percentage of affected scalp area, the severity of treated patients was scored.

This CDR3 spans 16 amino acids. CDR1 is MNHEY and CDR2 is SMNVEV in the germline V gene (reference sequence). The J segment lost 5 bases and the V segment lost 7 bases, leaving 13 bases of the junction unmatched. Comment on this clone: Antigen: not known.

RNA extraction was followed by reverse transcription into cDNA, which acted as the sequencing template. Profiling relied on immunoSEQ multiplex PCR, and the TCRdb table lists in-frame clones only, not all of them. The data contain hundreds of thousands of clones, just over 65% of them seen just once; the ten biggest clones take up roughly 1.2%. Study-wide results and caveats: Resident alphabeta T cells of normal skin are also sequenced in scalp samples.

Treatment given: oral pan-JAK inhibitor, 5-10 mg twice daily. This sequence joins TRBV27 and TRBJ2-7; 11 bases line up with TRBD2. The sequence was collected from a human donor with alopecia areata. Material: CD4+ T cells sorted from blood, obtained at approximately week 42, from a patient treated with tofacitinib. This CDR3 is CASKRLSSGGSNEQYF. The CDR3 bases are TGTGCCAGCAAGCGCCTCTCTAGCGGGGGGTCTAACGAGCAGTACTTC.